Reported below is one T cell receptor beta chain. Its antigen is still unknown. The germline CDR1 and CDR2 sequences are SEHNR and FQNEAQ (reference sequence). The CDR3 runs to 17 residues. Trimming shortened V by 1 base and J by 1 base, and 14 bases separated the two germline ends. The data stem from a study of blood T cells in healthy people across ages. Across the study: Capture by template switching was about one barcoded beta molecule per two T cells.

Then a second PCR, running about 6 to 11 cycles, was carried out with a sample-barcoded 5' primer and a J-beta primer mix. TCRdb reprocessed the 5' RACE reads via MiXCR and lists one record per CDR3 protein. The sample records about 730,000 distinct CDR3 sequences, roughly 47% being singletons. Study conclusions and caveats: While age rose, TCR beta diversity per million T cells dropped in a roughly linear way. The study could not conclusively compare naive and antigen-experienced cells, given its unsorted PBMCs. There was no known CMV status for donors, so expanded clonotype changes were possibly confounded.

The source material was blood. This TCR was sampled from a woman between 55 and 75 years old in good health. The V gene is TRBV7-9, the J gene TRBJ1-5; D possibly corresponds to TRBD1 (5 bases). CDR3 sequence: CASSLDRGTESNQPQHF. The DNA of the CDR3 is TGTGCCAGCAGCTTAGACCGAGGGACGGAAAGCAATCAGCCCCAGCATTTT.